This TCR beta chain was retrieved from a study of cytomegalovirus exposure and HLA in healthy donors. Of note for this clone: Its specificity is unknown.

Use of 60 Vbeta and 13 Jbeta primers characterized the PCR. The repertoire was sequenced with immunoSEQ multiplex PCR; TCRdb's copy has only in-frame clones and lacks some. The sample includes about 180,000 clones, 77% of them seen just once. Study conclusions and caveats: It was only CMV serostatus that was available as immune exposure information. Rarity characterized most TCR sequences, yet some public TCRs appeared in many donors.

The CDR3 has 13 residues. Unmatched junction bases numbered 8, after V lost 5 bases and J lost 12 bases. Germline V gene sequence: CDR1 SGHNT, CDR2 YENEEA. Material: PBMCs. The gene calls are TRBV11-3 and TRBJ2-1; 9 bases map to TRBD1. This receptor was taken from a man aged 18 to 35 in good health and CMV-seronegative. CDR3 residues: CASSRTGASGQFF. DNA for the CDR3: TGTGCCAGCAGCCGGACAGGGGCGAGTGGGCAGTTCTTC.